This T cell receptor beta chain originates from a study of human T cells and chemical hapten exposure. Background on the study: Donors were sensitized with 2% DPC on the upper inner arm.

TCRdb reprocessed the RACE reads with MiXCR, giving one entry per CDR3 protein. The profile shows roughly 90,000 distinct CDR3 sequences, 9.6% of them singletons. The time point denotes: pre-sensitization, week 0. Treatment in this sample: therapeutic diphenylcyclopropenone sensitization with weekly scalp DPC. Donors, patients with alopecia ranging from 18 to 70 years old and judged suitable for DPC, provided samples. The CDR3 consists of 14 residues. After removal of 5 bases from V and 8 bases from J, the junction contained 8 bases not matched to a gene. The V gene's germline CDR1 is SEHNR and CDR2 FQNEAQ (reference sequence). Study results and limitations: Compared with pre-sensitization or healthy control sets, expanded TCRs clustered more. Alopecia in the donors means their immune response may deviate from healthy people's.

As to this clonotype: The antigen remains unidentified.

This sample comprised whole blood, obtained in connection with sensitization to the hapten diphenylcyclopropenone (DPC). This TCR derives from a woman aged 40 to 50 with alopecia areata. Some clones in this sample may be carry-over from other donors' samples. J is TRBJ1-4 and V is TRBV7-9; 7 positions agree with TRBD1. The CDR3 bases are TGTGCCAGCAGCCTACAGGGGCTAGGGGAAAAACTGTTTTTT. Translating gives CASSLQGLGEKLFF. The variable domain in full, completed from reference TRBV7-9 and TRBJ1-4, reads DTGVSQNPRHKITKRGQNVTFRCDPISEHNRLYWYRQTLGQGPEFLTYFQNEAQLEKSRLLSDRFSAERPKGSFSTLEIQRTEQGDSAMYLCASSLQGLGEKLFFGSGTQLSVL.